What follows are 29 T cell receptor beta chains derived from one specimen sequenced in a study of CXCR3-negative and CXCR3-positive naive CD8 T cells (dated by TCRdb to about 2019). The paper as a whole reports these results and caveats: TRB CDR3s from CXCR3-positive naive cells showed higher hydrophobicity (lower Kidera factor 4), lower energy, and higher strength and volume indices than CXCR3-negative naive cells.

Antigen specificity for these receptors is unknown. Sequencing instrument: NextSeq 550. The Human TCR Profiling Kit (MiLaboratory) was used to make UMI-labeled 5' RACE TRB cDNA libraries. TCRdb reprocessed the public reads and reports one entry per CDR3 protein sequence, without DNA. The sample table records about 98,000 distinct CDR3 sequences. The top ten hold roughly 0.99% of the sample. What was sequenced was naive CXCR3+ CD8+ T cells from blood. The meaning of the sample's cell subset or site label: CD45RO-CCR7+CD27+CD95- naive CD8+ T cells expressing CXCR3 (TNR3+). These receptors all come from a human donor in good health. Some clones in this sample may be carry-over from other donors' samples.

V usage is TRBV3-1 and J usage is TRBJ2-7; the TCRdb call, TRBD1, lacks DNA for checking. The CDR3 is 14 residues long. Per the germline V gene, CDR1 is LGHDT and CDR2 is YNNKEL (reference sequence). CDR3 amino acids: CASSQKGQGYEQYF.

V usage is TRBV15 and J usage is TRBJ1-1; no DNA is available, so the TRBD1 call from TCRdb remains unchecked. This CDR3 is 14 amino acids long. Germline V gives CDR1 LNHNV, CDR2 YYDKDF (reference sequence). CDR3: CATSVQGANTEAFF.

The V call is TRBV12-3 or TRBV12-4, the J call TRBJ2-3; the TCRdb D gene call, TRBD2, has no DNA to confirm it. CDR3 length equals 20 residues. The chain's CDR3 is CASSLAPGTSGGTSTDTQYF.

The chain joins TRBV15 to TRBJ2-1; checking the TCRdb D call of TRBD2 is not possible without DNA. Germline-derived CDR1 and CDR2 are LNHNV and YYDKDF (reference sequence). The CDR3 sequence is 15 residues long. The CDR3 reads CATSRVFGARDEQFF.

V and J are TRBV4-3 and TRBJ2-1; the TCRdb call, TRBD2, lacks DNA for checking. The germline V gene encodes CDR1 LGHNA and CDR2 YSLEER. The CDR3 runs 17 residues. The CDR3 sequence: CASSQDRSPAGGNEQFF.

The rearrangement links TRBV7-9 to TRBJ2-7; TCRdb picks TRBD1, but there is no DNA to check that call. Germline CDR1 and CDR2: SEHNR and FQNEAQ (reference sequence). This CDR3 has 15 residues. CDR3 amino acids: CASNPPGQATGEQYF.

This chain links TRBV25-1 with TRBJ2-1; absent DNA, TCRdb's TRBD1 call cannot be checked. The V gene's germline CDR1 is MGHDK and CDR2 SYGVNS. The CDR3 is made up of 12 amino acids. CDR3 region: CASNQGYNEQFF.

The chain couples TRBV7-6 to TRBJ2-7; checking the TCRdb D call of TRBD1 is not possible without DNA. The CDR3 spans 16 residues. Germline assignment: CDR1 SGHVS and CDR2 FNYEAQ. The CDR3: CASSLEKQGGSYEQYF.

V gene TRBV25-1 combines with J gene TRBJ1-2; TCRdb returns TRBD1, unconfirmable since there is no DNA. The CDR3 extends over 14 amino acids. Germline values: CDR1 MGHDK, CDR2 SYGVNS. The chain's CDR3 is CASSEPRQDYGYTF.

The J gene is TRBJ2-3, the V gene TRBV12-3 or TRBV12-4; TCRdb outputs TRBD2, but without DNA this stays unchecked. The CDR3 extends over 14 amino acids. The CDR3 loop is CASRPDYSTDTQYF.

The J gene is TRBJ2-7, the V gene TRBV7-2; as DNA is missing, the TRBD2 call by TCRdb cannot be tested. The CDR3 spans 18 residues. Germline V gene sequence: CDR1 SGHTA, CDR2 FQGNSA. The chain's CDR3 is CASSFSRASGESSYEQYF.

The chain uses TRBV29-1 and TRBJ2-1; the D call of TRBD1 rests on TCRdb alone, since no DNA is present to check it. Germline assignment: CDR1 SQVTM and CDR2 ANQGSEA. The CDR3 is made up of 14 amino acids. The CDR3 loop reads CSVVGQGARNEQFF.

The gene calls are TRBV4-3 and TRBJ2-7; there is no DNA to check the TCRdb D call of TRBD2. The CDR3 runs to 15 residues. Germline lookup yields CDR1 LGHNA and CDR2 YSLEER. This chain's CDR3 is CASSQDRTSYFEQYF.

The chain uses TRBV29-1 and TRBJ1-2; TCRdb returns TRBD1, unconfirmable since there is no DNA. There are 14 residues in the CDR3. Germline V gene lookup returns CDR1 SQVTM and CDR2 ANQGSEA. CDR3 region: CSVDDRGRSHGYTF.

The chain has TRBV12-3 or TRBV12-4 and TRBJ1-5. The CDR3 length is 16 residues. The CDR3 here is CASSLTVVDSNQPQHF.

CDR3 region: CSVEDWDRGESGANVLTF. The V gene is TRBV29-1, the J gene TRBJ2-6; the TCRdb call, TRBD1, lacks DNA for checking. In germline, CDR1 is SQVTM, CDR2 ANQGSEA. CDR3 size: 18 residues.

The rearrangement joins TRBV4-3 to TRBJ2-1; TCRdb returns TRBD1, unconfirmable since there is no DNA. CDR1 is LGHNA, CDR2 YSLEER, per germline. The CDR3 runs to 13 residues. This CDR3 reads CASSQGGTGRQFF.

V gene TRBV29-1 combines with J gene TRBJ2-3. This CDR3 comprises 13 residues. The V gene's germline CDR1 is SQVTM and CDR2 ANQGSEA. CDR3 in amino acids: CSVSDSSTDTQYF.

CDR3 sequence reads: CASSQDPGKAGGGSYNEQFF. This rearrangement joins TRBV3-1 to TRBJ2-1; the TCRdb D gene call, TRBD2, has no DNA to confirm it. This CDR3 is 20 amino acids long. Germline V gene sequence: CDR1 LGHDT, CDR2 YNNKEL (reference sequence).

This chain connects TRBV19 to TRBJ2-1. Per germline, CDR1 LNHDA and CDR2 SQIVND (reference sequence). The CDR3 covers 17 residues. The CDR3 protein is CASSIPPSRITYNEQFF.

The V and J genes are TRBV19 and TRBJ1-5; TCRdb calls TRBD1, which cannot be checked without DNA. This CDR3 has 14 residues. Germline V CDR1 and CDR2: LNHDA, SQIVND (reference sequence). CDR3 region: CASSDRGRSQPQHF.

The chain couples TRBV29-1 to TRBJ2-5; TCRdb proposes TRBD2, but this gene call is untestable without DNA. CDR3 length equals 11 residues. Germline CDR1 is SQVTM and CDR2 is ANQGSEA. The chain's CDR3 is CSVEGGSYPYF.

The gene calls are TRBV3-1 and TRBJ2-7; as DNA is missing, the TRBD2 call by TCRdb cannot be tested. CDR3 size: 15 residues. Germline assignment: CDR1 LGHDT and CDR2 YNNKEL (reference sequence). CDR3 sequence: CASSQDWTSGREQYF.

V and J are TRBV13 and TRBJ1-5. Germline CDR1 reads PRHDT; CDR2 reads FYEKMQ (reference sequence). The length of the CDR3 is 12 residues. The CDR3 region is CASSLFNQPQHF.

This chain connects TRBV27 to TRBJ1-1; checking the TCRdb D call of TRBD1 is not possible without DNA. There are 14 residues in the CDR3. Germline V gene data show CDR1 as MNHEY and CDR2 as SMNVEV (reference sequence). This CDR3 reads CASSLGRGATEAFF.

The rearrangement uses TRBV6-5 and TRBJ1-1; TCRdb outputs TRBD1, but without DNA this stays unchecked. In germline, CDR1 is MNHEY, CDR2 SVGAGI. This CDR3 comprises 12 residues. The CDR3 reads CASEAGGTEAFF.

The CDR3 protein is CASSQFPTYEQYF. The chain employs TRBV3-1 and TRBJ2-7. Germline CDR1 reads LGHDT; CDR2 reads YNNKEL (reference sequence). The CDR3 runs to 13 residues.

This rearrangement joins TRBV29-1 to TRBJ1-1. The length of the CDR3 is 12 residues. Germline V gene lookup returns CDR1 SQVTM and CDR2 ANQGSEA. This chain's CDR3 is CSVFIMNTEAFF. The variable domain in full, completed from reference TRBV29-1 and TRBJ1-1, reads SAVISQKPSRDICQRGTSLTIQCQVDSQVTMMFWYRQQPGQSLTLIATANQGSEATYESGFVIDKFPISRPNLTFSTLTVSNMSPEDSSIYLCSVFIMNTEAFFGQGTRLTVV.

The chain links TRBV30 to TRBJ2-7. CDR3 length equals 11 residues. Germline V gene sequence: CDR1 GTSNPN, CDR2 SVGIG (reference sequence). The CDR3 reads CAWSDSYEQYF.